This T cell receptor (beta chain) was observed in a study of blood T cell repertoires in COVID-19. The table came from immunoSEQ multiplex PCR; TCRdb's copy has only in-frame clones and leaves some out. The sample has some 200,000 clones; approximately 82% are singletons. CDR3 length equals 17 residues. J was trimmed by 0 bases and V by 1 base; bases with no gene match: 7. CDR1 is LGHNA, CDR2 YSLEER, per germline. This clonotype originated in a woman aged 60-75 years with acute COVID-19. The sequencing sample was made of PBMCs or T cells enriched from blood (not recorded which). This chain uses TRBV4-3 with TRBJ2-7, with TRBD2 identical over 9 bases. CDR3 coding DNA: TGCGCCAGCAGCCAAGTGCCTAGCGGGACAACCTCCTACGAGCAGTACTTC. Translation: CASSQVPSGTTSYEQYF.